The 26 T cell receptor beta chains given below trace back to one sample, sequenced in a study of T cell clusters in autoimmune cytopenias. TRB amplification used approximately 0.25 ug of peripheral blood genomic DNA. One tube held mixed TRB-A and TRB-B primer pools for touch-down PCR. TCRdb reprocessed the multiplex PCR reads and keeps a single row for each CDR3 protein, giving no DNA. This specimen shows 6,000 or so distinct CDR3 sequences; the ten leading clones hold 15% to 20%. The source material was peripheral blood. The receptor source for this set is a human donor with an autoimmune cytopenia or autoimmune hepatitis (not recorded which).

The V and J genes are TRBV4-3 and TRBJ1-6; without DNA, the TCRdb call of TRBD1 cannot be checked. From germline, CDR1 is LGHNA and CDR2 YSLEER. CDR3 length: 16 residues. The CDR3 loop reads CASSQEGTGGNSPLHF.

According to its frequency, this clonotype is medium-sized (0.01 to 0.1%). CDR3 amino acids: CASRQGGTGELFF. The chain recombines TRBV11-3 with TRBJ2-2; TCRdb's D gene call, TRBD1, goes unchecked for lack of DNA. Germline V lookup: CDR1 SGHNT, CDR2 YENEEA. This CDR3 is built from 13 residues.

This clonotype shows up as medium-sized by frequency. The chain has TRBV6-1 and TRBJ2-3; checking the TCRdb D call of TRBD2 is not possible without DNA. CDR1 and CDR2 from the germline V gene are MNHNS and SASEGT. CDR3 length: 13 amino acids. Here the CDR3 reads CASRTSGTDTQYF.

The genes are TRBV12-3 or TRBV12-4 and TRBJ2-7; the TCRdb D gene call, TRBD1, has no DNA to confirm it. This CDR3 region has 15 residues. CDR3 protein: CASSLVGGFTYEQYF.

V gene TRBV5-6 combines with J gene TRBJ1-2; absent DNA, TCRdb's TRBD1 call cannot be checked. CDR1 and CDR2 (germline): SGHDT, YYEEEE. This CDR3 is built from 15 residues. Here the CDR3 reads CASSLVAGVNYGYTF.

By frequency, this clonotype is medium-sized. The CDR3 protein is CASKGGGDTQYF. The rearrangement joins TRBV19 to TRBJ2-3; the D call from TCRdb, TRBD1, cannot be confirmed without DNA. The CDR3 extends over 12 amino acids. CDR1 LNHDA and CDR2 SQIVND come from the germline V gene (reference sequence).

By frequency, this clonotype registers medium-sized. The chain is built from TRBV19 and TRBJ1-2. Germline V gives CDR1 LNHDA, CDR2 SQIVND (reference sequence). The CDR3 covers 15 residues. This CDR3 reads CASTQRLVRGYGYTF.

This clonotype shows up as medium-sized by frequency. This chain connects TRBV11-3 to TRBJ2-1; TCRdb calls TRBD1, which cannot be checked without DNA. The germline gives CDR1 SGHNT, CDR2 YENEEA. The CDR3 is 16 residues long. The CDR3 sequence is CASSPAGSSSYNEQFF.

This rearrangement joins TRBV7-9 to TRBJ2-3; TCRdb's assignment of TRBD1 cannot be checked, as there is no DNA. Per germline, CDR1 SEHNR and CDR2 FQNEAQ (reference sequence). The length of the CDR3 is 17 residues. The CDR3 region is CASSSPPVGGATDTQYF.

This chain connects TRBV7-2 to TRBJ1-6. The germline V gene has CDR1 SGHTA and CDR2 FQGNSA. This CDR3 is built from 15 residues. The CDR3: CASSLGVGVSLPLHF. Together with reference TRBV7-2 and TRBJ1-6, the CDR3 gives the full variable domain: GAGVSQSPSNKVTEKGKDVELRCDPISGHTALYWYRQSLGQGLEFLIYFQGNSAPDKSGLPSDRFSAERTGGSVSTLTIQRTQQEDSAVYLCASSLGVGVSLPLHFGNGTRLTVT.

The J gene is TRBJ1-1, the V gene TRBV12-3 or TRBV12-4. CDR3 size: 15 residues. The CDR3 loop reads CASSSGPLGNTEAFF.

This clonotype is medium-sized by frequency. This sequence joins TRBV6-5 and TRBJ2-3. Germline V gene sequence: CDR1 MNHEY, CDR2 SVGAGI. This CDR3 has 13 amino acids. The CDR3 is CASSYSDGDTQYF.

According to its frequency, this clonotype is medium-sized. This sequence joins TRBV19 and TRBJ1-5; no DNA is available, so the TRBD1 call from TCRdb remains unchecked. CDR1 and CDR2 from the germline V gene are LNHDA and SQIVND (reference sequence). This CDR3 spans 13 amino acids. CDR3 protein: CASKGQSNQPQHF.

This chain uses TRBV12-3 or TRBV12-4 with TRBJ1-5; the TCRdb call, TRBD1, lacks DNA for checking. This CDR3 has 16 amino acids. Here the CDR3 reads CAISGADRGEGQPQHF.

The chain combines TRBV6-6 with TRBJ1-1; absent DNA, TCRdb's TRBD1 call cannot be checked. Germline CDR1 and CDR2: MNHNY and SVGAGI (reference sequence). The CDR3 has 16 amino acids. This chain's CDR3 is CASRNRDNAVNTEAFF.

V usage is TRBV11-3 and J usage is TRBJ1-2. Germline V lookup: CDR1 SGHNT, CDR2 YENEEA. The CDR3 extends over 14 amino acids. CDR3 loop: CASSLEVTTGGYTF.

This clonotype is labeled medium-sized based on frequency. The rearrangement joins TRBV19 to TRBJ1-2; TCRdb outputs TRBD1, but without DNA this stays unchecked. CDR3 length: 15 amino acids. Germline V lookup: CDR1 LNHDA, CDR2 SQIVND (reference sequence). The CDR3 region is CASSSRRDIGYGYTF.

The chain recombines TRBV27 with TRBJ1-2; TCRdb lists TRBD1, though no DNA is available to test this call. Germline assignment: CDR1 MNHEY and CDR2 SMNVEV (reference sequence). The CDR3 is 14 residues long. The CDR3 loop is CASSINRDDPFRAF.

This clonotype is labeled medium-sized (0.01 to 0.1%) based on frequency. This sequence joins TRBV15 and TRBJ2-1; the D call of TRBD1 rests on TCRdb alone, since no DNA is present to check it. The CDR3 extends over 15 amino acids. In germline, CDR1 is LNHNV, CDR2 YYDKDF (reference sequence). Here the CDR3 reads CATSSDQGPSNEQFF.

The chain uses TRBV6-4 and TRBJ1-3. Looked up from germline, CDR1 is MRHNA and CDR2 is SNTAGT. CDR3 length: 17 residues. CDR3 sequence reads: CASSDSGSQDSGNTIYF.

The genes are TRBV12-3 or TRBV12-4 and TRBJ2-7; TCRdb's assignment of TRBD1 cannot be checked, as there is no DNA. The CDR3 runs to 14 residues. The CDR3 region is CASSFGTSYYEQYF.

The chain couples TRBV6-5 to TRBJ1-3; without DNA, the TCRdb call of TRBD1 cannot be checked. This CDR3 spans 15 amino acids. Per the germline V gene, CDR1 is MNHEY and CDR2 is SVGAGI. CDR3 amino acids: CASSRDGSSGNTIYF.

This clonotype is deemed medium-sized (0.01 to 0.1%) by its frequency. The CDR3 reads CASSEVWQGNSPLHF. This chain links TRBV6-4 with TRBJ1-6; TCRdb gives TRBD1 as the D gene, but with no DNA this cannot be confirmed. CDR3 length: 15 residues. In germline, CDR1 is MRHNA, CDR2 SNTAGT.

This clonotype registers medium-sized by frequency. The chain carries TRBV27 and TRBJ2-1. Germline lookup yields CDR1 MNHEY and CDR2 SMNVEV (reference sequence). This CDR3 has 16 residues. The CDR3 loop reads CASSRTRGSSYNEQFF.

CDR3: CSARVEDADEQFF. The V and J genes are TRBV20-1 and TRBJ2-1. This CDR3 has 13 residues. The germline gives CDR1 DFQATT, CDR2 SNEGSKA (reference sequence).

Its frequency marks this clonotype as medium-sized. The CDR3 reads CASSLGTGHTDTQYF. The rearrangement uses TRBV12-3 or TRBV12-4 and TRBJ2-3; checking the TCRdb D call of TRBD1 is not possible without DNA. The CDR3 runs to 15 residues.